This TCR beta chain derives from a study of blood T cell repertoires in COVID-19. Background on the study: Collection of acute and convalescent COVID-19 samples took place in the United States, Italy and Spain. The analysed material was cDNA or gDNA that came from T cells, B-cell-depleted T cells, or PBMCs.

Per the authors' pipeline: Estimated nucleated cell counts came from reference gene primer amplification. Profiling relied on immunoSEQ multiplex PCR, and the TCRdb table lists in-frame clones only, not all of them. The DNA gave D and trimming, while V, J and clone size come from that table. The sample comprises 340,000 or so clones, around 87% of which are singletons, and 1% rests with the top ten. The V end lost 3 bases, the J end lost 1 base, and 3 bases lay between the germline ends. Germline CDR1 reads LNHDA; CDR2 reads SQIVND (reference sequence). The CDR3 is made up of 12 amino acids. The chain links TRBV19 to TRBJ1-1; D is unclear. Sequences were obtained from peripheral blood. This TCR was sampled from a man in his forties or fifties with active or convalescent COVID-19. The CDR3 nucleotides read TGTGCCAGTAGTATTAGGAACACTGAAGCTTTCTTT. Protein sequence: CASSIRNTEAFF.